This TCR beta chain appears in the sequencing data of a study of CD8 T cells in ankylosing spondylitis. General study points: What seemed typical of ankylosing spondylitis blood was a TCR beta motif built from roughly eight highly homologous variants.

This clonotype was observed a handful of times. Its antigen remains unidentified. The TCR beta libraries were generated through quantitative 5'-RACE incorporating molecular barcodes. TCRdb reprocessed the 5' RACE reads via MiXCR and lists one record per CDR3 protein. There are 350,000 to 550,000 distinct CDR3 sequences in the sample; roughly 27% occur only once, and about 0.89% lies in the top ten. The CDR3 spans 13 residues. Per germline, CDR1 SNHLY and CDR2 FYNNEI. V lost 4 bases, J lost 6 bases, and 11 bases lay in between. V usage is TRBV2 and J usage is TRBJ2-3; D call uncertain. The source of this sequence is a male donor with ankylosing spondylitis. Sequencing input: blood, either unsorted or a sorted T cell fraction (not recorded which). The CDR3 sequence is CASSVDQRDTQYF. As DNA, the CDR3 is TGTGCCAGCAGTGTAGATCAGAGGGATACGCAGTATTTT.